This T cell receptor beta chain was retrieved from a study of Graves' ophthalmopathy and Graves' hyperthyroidism. As for the study in general: Specimen type is peripheral blood, obtained at initial diagnosis before any treatment. General study results and limits: Most clonotypes expanded in thyroid above 0.001 frequency were present in blood too.

There are many counts of this clonotype. Antigen: not known. V was clipped by 6 bases and J by 3 bases, with 10 bases between them. CDR3 length: 14 amino acids. Germline V gene data show CDR1 as KGHDR and CDR2 as SFDVKD. CDR3 regions of TCR beta were amplified from RNA transcripts. RT-PCR with HTBI primers came first, then second-round multiplex PCR. TCRdb re-called the multiplex PCR reads with MiXCR, one entry per CDR3 protein. The sample yields hundreds of thousands of distinct CDR3 sequences, 22% seen once. The chain is built from TRBV24-1 and TRBJ2-2; perhaps TRBD1 as D (6 bases). The sequence derives from a woman in her late teens or twenties with stable Graves' hyperthyroidism. Some clones in this sample may be carry-over from other donors' samples. Sequenced material: peripheral blood. The CDR3 sequence: CATSSTGYTGELFF. CDR3 nucleotide sequence: TGTGCCACCAGTTCAACAGGGTACACCGGGGAGCTGTTTTTT.